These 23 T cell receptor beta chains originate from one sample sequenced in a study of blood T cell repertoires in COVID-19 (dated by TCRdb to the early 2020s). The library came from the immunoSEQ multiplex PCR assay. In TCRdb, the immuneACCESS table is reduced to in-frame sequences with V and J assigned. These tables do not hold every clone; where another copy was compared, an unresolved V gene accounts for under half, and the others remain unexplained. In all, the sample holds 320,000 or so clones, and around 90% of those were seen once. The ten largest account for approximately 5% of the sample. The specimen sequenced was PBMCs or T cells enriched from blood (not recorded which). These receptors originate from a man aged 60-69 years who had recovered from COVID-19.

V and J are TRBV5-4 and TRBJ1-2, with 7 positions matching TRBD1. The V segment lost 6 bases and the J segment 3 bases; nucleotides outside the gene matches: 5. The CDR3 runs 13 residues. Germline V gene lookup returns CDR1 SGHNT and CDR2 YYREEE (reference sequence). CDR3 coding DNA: TGTGCCAGCACGAGAGGGACAGACTATGGCTACACCTTC. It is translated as CASTRGTDYGYTF.

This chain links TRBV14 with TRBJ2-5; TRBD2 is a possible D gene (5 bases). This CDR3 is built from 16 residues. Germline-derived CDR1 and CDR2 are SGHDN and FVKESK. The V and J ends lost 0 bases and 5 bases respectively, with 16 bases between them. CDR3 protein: CASSQDDGSLGETQYF. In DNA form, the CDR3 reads TGTGCCAGCAGCCAAGATGATGGGAGTCTGGGGGAGACCCAGTACTTC.

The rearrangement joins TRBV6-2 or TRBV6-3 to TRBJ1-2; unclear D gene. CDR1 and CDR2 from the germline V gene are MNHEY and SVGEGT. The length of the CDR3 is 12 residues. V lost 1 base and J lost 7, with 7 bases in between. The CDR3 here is CASSYLSSGYTF. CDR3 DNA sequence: TGTGCCAGCAGTTACTTGTCGAGTGGCTACACCTTC.

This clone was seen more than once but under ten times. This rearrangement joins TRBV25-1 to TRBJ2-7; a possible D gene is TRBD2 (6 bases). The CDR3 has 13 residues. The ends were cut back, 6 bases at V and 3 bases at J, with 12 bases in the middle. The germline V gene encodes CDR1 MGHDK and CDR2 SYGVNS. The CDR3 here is CASRAGTYYEQYF. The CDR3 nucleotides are TGTGCCAGCAGGGCCGGGACTTACTACGAGCAGTACTTC.

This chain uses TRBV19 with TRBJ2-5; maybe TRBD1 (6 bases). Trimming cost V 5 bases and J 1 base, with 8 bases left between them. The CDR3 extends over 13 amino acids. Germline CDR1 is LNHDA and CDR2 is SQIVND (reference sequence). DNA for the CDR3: TGTGCCAGTAGTGACAGGCCCCAAGAGACCCAGTACTTC. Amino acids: CASSDRPQETQYF. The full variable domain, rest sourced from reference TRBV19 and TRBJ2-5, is DGGITQSPKYLFRKEGQNVTLSCEQNLNHDAMYWYRQDPGQGLRLIYYSQIVNDFQKGDIAEGYSVSREKKESFPLTVTSAQKNPTAFYLCASSDRPQETQYFGPGTRLLVL.

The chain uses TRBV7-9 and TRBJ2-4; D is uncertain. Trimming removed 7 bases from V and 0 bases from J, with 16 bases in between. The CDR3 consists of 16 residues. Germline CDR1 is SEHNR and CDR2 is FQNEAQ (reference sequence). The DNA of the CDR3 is TGTGCCAGCACCTCCCCGGTTAGCCTAGCCAAAAACATTCAGTACTTC. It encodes CASTSPVSLAKNIQYF. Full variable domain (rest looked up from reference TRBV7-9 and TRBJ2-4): DTGVSQNPRHKITKRGQNVTFRCDPISEHNRLYWYRQTLGQGPEFLTYFQNEAQLEKSRLLSDRFSAERPKGSFSTLEIQRTEQGDSAMYLCASTSPVSLAKNIQYFGAGTRLSVL.

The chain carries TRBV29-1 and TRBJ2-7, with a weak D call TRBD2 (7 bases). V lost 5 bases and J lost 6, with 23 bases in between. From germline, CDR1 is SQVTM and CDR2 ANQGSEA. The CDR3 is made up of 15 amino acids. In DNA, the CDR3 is TGCAGCGTTTCGTCGGGGGGCGGCGGTGTTGGCGAGCAGTACTTC. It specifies CSVSSGGGGVGEQYF.

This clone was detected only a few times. This CDR3 reads CASSQAVRYSYNSPLHF. The CDR3, as DNA: TGTGCCAGCAGCCAAGCGGTGAGGTACTCCTATAATTCACCCCTCCACTTT. This rearrangement joins TRBV3-1 (or the pseudogene TRBV3-2) to TRBJ1-6, with D unresolved. The CDR3 sequence is 17 residues long. Germline CDR1 LGHDT, CDR2 YNNKEL (reference sequence). V was clipped by 1 base and J by 0 bases, with 10 bases between them.

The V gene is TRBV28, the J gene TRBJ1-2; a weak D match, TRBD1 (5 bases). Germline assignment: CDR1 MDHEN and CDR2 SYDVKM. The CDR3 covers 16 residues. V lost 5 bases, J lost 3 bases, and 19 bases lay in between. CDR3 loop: CASSGPSNRLYYGYTF. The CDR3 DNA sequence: TGTGCCAGCAGTGGACCTTCGAACAGGCTTTACTATGGCTACACCTTC.

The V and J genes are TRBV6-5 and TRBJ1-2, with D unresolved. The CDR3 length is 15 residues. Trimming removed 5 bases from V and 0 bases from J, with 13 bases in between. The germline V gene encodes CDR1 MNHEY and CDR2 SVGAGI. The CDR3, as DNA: TGTGCCAGCAGTCCTACGGGAGTAGCTAACTATGGCTACACCTTC. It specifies CASSPTGVANYGYTF.

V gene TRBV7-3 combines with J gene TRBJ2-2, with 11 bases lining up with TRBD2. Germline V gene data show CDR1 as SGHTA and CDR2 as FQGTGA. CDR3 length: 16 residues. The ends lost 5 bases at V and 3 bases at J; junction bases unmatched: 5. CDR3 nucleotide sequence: TGTGCCAGCAGCCAAATAGCGGGAGGGTACACCGGGGAGCTGTTTTTT. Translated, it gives CASSQIAGGYTGELFF.

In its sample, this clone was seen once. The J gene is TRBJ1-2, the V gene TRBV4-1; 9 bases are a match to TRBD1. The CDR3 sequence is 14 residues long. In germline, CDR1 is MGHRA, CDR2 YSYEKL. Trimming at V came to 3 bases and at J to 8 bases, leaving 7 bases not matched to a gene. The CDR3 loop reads CASSQGQGWGGYTF. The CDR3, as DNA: TGCGCCAGCAGCCAGGGACAGGGCTGGGGAGGCTACACCTTC.

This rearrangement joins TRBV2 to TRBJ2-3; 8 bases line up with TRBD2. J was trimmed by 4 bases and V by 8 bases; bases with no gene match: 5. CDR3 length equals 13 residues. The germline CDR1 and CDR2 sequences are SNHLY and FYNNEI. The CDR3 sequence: CASQRESPDTQYF. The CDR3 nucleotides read TGTGCCAGCCAGCGGGAGTCCCCAGATACGCAGTATTTT.

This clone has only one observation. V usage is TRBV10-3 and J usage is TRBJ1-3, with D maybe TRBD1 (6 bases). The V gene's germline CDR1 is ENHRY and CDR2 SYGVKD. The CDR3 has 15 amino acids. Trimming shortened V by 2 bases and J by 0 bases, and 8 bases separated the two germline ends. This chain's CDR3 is CAISEGQISGNTIYF. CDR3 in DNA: TGTGCCATCAGTGAGGGACAGATCTCTGGAAACACCATATATTTT.

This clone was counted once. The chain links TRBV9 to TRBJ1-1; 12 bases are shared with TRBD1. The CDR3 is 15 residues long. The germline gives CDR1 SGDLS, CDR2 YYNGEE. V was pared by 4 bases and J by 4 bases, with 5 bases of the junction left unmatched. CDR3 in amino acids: CASSPRDRGRTEAFF. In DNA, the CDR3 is TGTGCCAGCAGCCCCCGGGACAGGGGGCGCACTGAAGCTTTCTTT.

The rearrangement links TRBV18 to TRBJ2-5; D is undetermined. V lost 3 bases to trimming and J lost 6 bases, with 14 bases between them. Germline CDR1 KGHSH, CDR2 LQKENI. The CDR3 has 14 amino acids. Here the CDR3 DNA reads TGTGCCAGCTCACCTAGATCGTTAATGAAGACCCAGTACTTC. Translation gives CASSPRSLMKTQYF.

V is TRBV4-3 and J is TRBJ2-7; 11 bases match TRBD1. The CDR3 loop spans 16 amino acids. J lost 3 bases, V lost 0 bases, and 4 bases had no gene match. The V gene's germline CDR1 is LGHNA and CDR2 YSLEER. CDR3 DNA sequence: TGCGCCAGCAGCCAAGATGGGGGACAGGGGGTCTACGAGCAGTACTTC. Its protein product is CASSQDGGQGVYEQYF.

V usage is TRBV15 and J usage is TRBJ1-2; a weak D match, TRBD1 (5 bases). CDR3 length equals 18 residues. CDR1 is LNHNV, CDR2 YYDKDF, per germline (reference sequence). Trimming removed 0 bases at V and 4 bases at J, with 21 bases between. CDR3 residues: CATSRDVPGVSLIYGYTF. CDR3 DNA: TGTGCCACCAGCAGAGATGTTCCGGGGGTGTCGCTCATCTATGGCTACACCTTC.

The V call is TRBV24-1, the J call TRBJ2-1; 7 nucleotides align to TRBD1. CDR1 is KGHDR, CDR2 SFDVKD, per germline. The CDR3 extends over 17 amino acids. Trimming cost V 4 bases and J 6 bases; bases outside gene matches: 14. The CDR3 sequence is CATSDQMVGGGGNEQFF. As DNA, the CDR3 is TGTGCCACCAGTGACCAAATGGTAGGGGGCGGCGGCAATGAGCAGTTCTTC.

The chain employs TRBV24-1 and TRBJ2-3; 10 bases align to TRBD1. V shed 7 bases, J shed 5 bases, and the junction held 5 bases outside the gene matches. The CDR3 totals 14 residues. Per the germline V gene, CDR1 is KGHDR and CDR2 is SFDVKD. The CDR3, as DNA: TGTGCCACCAGGGGGACAGGGGAAATAGATACGCAGTATTTT. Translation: CATRGTGEIDTQYF.

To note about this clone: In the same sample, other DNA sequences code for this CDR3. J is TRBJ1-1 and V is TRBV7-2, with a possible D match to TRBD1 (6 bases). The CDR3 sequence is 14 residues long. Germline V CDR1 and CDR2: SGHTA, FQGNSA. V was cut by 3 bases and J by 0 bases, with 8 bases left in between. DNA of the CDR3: TGTGCCAGCAGCTTTGGACAGATGAACACTGAAGCTTTCTTT. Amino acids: CASSFGQMNTEAFF.

CDR3: CASRGLGELFF. Written as DNA, the CDR3 is TGTGCCAGCAGAGGACTCGGGGAGCTGTTTTTT. The J gene is TRBJ2-2, the V gene TRBV6-5; D possibly corresponds to TRBD2 (5 bases). The CDR3 totals 11 residues. V was clipped by 6 bases and J by 7 bases, with 6 bases between them. Germline lookup yields CDR1 MNHEY and CDR2 SVGAGI.

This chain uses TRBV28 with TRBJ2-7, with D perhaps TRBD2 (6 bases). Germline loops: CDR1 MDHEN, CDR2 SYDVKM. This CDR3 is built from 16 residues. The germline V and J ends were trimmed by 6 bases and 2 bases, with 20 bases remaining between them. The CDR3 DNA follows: TGTGCCAGCAGGACAAATAGCGGCTCCTTTCCCTACGAGCAGTACTTC. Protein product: CASRTNSGSFPYEQYF. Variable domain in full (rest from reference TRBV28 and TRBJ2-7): DVKVTQSSRYLVKRTGEKVFLECVQDMDHENMFWYRQDPGLGLRLIYFSYDVKMKEKGDIPEGYSVSREKKERFSLILESASTNQTSMYLCASRTNSGSFPYEQYFGPGTRLTVT.